The 26 T cell receptor beta chains below all came from one sample that was sequenced in a study of blood T cell repertoires in COVID-19. The protocol was immunoSEQ multiplex PCR, while the TCRdb copy is restricted to in-frame clones and leaves out a portion. The table includes roughly 200,000 clones, over 80% detected once. Sequencing was done on a sample of peripheral blood. These receptors were collected from a woman in her 40s with COVID-19, enrolled during active disease.

The chain uses TRBV5-1 and TRBJ1-6; 9 bases agree with TRBD1. In germline, CDR1 is SGHRS, CDR2 YFSETQ. Losses at the gene ends were 0 bases for V and 7 bases for J; bases not matched to a gene: 5. This CDR3 contains 16 residues. Here the CDR3 reads CASSLGEGTGNSPLHF. The DNA of the CDR3 is TGCGCCAGCAGCTTGGGTGAGGGGACAGGGAATTCACCCCTCCACTTT. Using reference TRBV5-1 and TRBJ1-6 for the parts outside the CDR3, the full variable domain is KAGVTQTPRYLIKTRGQQVTLSCSPISGHRSVSWYQQTPGQGLQFLFEYFSETQRNKGNFPGRFSGRQFSNSRSEMNVSTLELGDSALYLCASSLGEGTGNSPLHFGNGTRLTVT.

V and J are TRBV5-1 and TRBJ2-1; 10 positions match TRBD1. The CDR3 totals 16 residues. J lost 6 bases, V lost 0 bases, and 6 bases had no gene match. Germline CDR1 is SGHRS and CDR2 is YFSETQ. CDR3 sequence (DNA): TGCGCCAGCAGCTTGGCCAGGGACAGGGGAGGCAATGAGCAGTTCTTC. Translation: CASSLARDRGGNEQFF.

The V gene is TRBV27, the J gene TRBJ2-1; 9 bases are shared with TRBD2. The length of the CDR3 is 15 residues. Germline V gene sequence: CDR1 MNHEY, CDR2 SMNVEV (reference sequence). The J segment lost 5 bases and the V segment lost 5 bases, leaving 7 bases of the junction unmatched. The CDR3 loop reads CASSPRTSVHNEQFF. The CDR3 nucleotides are TGTGCCAGCAGTCCTCGGACTAGCGTCCACAATGAGCAGTTCTTC.

The chain has TRBV23-1 and TRBJ1-2, with D possibly matching TRBD1 (5 bases). TRBV23-1 is filed as an ORF, its function uncertain. V lost 9 bases, J lost 5 bases, and 13 bases lay in between. The CDR3 loop spans 12 amino acids. The CDR3 loop is CASIWSGYGYTF. As DNA, the CDR3 is TGCGCCAGTATATGGTCAGGGTATGGCTACACCTTC.

The V gene is TRBV19, the J gene TRBJ1-3, with 7 bases lining up with TRBD1. This CDR3 region has 14 residues. V dropped 8 bases and J dropped 0; count of bases not matched to a gene: 4. Germline V gene sequence: CDR1 LNHDA, CDR2 SQIVND (reference sequence). The CDR3 DNA follows: TGTGCCAGTCGGGACAGACCCTCTGGAAACACCATATATTTT. Encoded protein: CASRDRPSGNTIYF.

This clone has only one observation. The chain employs TRBV28 and TRBJ1-6; TRBD1 is a possible D gene (6 bases). V gave up 6 bases and J gave up 8 bases, with 11 bases separating them. The CDR3 extends over 13 amino acids. CDR1 is MDHEN, CDR2 SYDVKM, per germline. The CDR3 DNA reads TGTGCCAGCAGCCCAGGGGTGGATTCACCCCTCCACTTT. As protein: CASSPGVDSPLHF.

The chain links TRBV7-7 to TRBJ2-7, with D possibly matching TRBD2 (6 bases). Per the germline V gene, CDR1 is SSHAT and CDR2 is FNYEAQ (reference sequence). Trimming stripped 1 base from V and 4 bases from J, with 14 bases between. There are 15 residues in the CDR3. The CDR3 DNA follows: TGTGCCAGCAGCTTAGGGGGAGGCATGTTTTACGAGCAGTACTTC. Encoded protein: CASSLGGGMFYEQYF.

The J gene is TRBJ2-5, the V gene TRBV29-1; 7 bases agree with TRBD1. Trimming removed 3 bases from V and 7 bases from J; junction bases left unmatched: 14. The CDR3 length is 15 residues. Germline assignment: CDR1 SQVTM and CDR2 ANQGSEA. The DNA of the CDR3 is TGCAGCGTTGAGAAAGGGCAGGGGGTCGCGGGGACCCAGTACTTC. Translation: CSVEKGQGVAGTQYF.

V and J are TRBV6-5 and TRBJ1-5, with 7 bases aligning to TRBD1. The junction had 4 bases not matched to a gene; V was cut back by 5 bases and J by 6 bases. Germline lookup yields CDR1 MNHEY and CDR2 SVGAGI. The CDR3 contains 13 residues. CDR3 protein: CASSIGTAQPQHF. In DNA, the CDR3 is TGTGCCAGCAGTATAGGGACAGCTCAGCCCCAGCATTTT.

The chain carries TRBV14 and TRBJ2-7; 11 nucleotides align to TRBD2. Germline V gives CDR1 SGHDN, CDR2 FVKESK. The trim removed 6 bases at V and 3 bases at J, leaving 16 bases unmatched. The CDR3 loop spans 18 amino acids. CDR3 coding DNA: TGTGCCAGCAGGCGACGACTAGCGGGAAAGGGAGGTTACTACGAGCAGTACTTC. This encodes CASRRRLAGKGGYYEQYF.

Note on this clone: Other DNA sequences in the same sample also yield this CDR3. The rearrangement uses TRBV6-2 or TRBV6-3 and TRBJ2-6; no reliable D call. The germline V gene has CDR1 MNHEY and CDR2 SVGEGT. The CDR3 consists of 15 residues. The V end was cut by 2 bases, the J end by 0 bases, with 5 bases between. The CDR3: CASSYRVSGANVLTF. The CDR3 region has the DNA TGTGCCAGCAGTTACAGAGTCTCTGGGGCCAACGTCCTGACTTTC.

This chain uses TRBV10-2 with TRBJ2-7, with 10 bases lining up with TRBD1. Germline CDR1 is WSHSY and CDR2 is SAAADI. This CDR3 is built from 15 residues. With 3 bases clipped from V and 3 bases from J, the junction kept 5 bases outside the gene matches. CDR3 in DNA: TGCGCCAGCAGTGACCATGGGACAGGGGACTACGAGCAGTACTTC. It is translated as CASSDHGTGDYEQYF.

The chain links TRBV19 to TRBJ1-3; maybe TRBD1 (6 bases). Deletions cut 5 bases from V and 3 bases from J, with 14 bases between. This CDR3 has 15 residues. CDR1 and CDR2 from the germline V gene are LNHDA and SQIVND (reference sequence). CDR3 sequence reads: CASSPMDSFGNTIYF. Here the CDR3 DNA reads TGTGCCAGTAGTCCAATGGACAGTTTTGGAAACACCATATATTTT. Full variable domain (rest looked up from reference TRBV19 and TRBJ1-3): DGGITQSPKYLFRKEGQNVTLSCEQNLNHDAMYWYRQDPGQGLRLIYYSQIVNDFQKGDIAEGYSVSREKKESFPLTVTSAQKNPTAFYLCASSPMDSFGNTIYFGEGSWLTVV.

The V gene is TRBV29-1, the J gene TRBJ2-3; possibly TRBD1 for D (5 bases). The length of the CDR3 is 14 residues. Germline-derived CDR1 and CDR2 are SQVTM and ANQGSEA. Trimming removed 4 bases at V and 1 base at J, with 12 bases between. The CDR3 coding sequence is TGCAGCGTTGGTTCGAAAGGGGGCACAGATACGCAGTATTTT. This gives the protein CSVGSKGGTDTQYF.

The chain carries TRBV6-5 and TRBJ1-6; 7 bases match TRBD1. The CDR3 has 13 residues. Per the germline V gene, CDR1 is MNHEY and CDR2 is SVGAGI. The junction had 1 base not matched to a gene; V was cut back by 6 bases and J by 5 bases. In DNA form, the CDR3 reads TGTGCCAGCAGAGGACAGGATAATTCACCCCTCCACTTT. Amino acid sequence: CASRGQDNSPLHF.

This chain uses TRBV11-2 with TRBJ1-1; D gene uncertain. V shed 3 bases and J shed 1 base, with 6 bases lying between them. This CDR3 contains 13 residues. CDR1 SGHAT and CDR2 FQNNGV come from the germline V gene. CDR3 amino acids: CASSLRENTEAFF. CDR3 nucleotides: TGTGCCAGCAGCTTGAGGGAGAACACTGAAGCTTTCTTT.

This clone was picked up one time. The rearrangement joins TRBV5-1 to TRBJ2-1; 8 bases agree with TRBD2. The CDR3 loop spans 13 amino acids. The V and J ends lost 2 bases and 10 bases, in that order; junction bases with no gene match: 5. Germline CDR1 SGHRS, CDR2 YFSETQ. The CDR3 loop is CASSLSGRNEQFF. The CDR3 nucleotides read TGCGCCAGCAGCTTAAGCGGGAGAAACGAGCAGTTCTTC.

The V and J genes are TRBV27 and TRBJ2-1; the D gene is possibly TRBD2 (5 bases). CDR1 is MNHEY, CDR2 SMNVEV, per germline (reference sequence). Trimming shortened V by 8 bases and J by 0 bases, and 11 bases separated the two germline ends. The CDR3 length is 14 residues. CDR3 sequence reads: CASVRGSSYNEQFF. CDR3 in DNA: TGTGCCAGCGTAAGAGGGAGCTCCTACAATGAGCAGTTCTTC.

The chain combines TRBV5-1 with TRBJ2-3, with D perhaps matching TRBD2 (6 bases). The CDR3 is made up of 16 amino acids. Germline CDR1 and CDR2: SGHRS and YFSETQ. Trimming pared 1 base from V and 1 base from J, leaving 13 bases between. The CDR3 region is CASSLSAGSRTDTQYF. The CDR3 DNA follows: TGCGCCAGCAGCTTGTCCGCGGGGAGTCGCACAGATACGCAGTATTTT.

The chain couples TRBV3-1 (or the pseudogene TRBV3-2) to TRBJ2-2, with 7 bases matching TRBD2. CDR1 is LGHDT, CDR2 YNNKEL, per germline (reference sequence). This CDR3 has 14 amino acids. V shed 4 bases, J shed 7 bases, and the junction held 6 bases outside the gene matches. CDR3 amino acids: CASSPFPGGGELFF. For the CDR3, the DNA is TGTGCCAGCAGCCCGTTCCCGGGGGGCGGGGAGCTGTTTTTT.

This clone was picked up one time. The V call is TRBV27, the J call TRBJ1-6; D is uncertain. The CDR3 is made up of 14 amino acids. The germline CDR1 and CDR2 sequences are MNHEY and SMNVEV (reference sequence). Trimming took off 5 bases at V and 5 bases at J, with 10 bases between the two ends. This chain's CDR3 is CASSPRGNNSPLHF. CDR3 sequence (DNA): TGTGCCAGCAGTCCCCGGGGAAATAATTCACCCCTCCACTTT.

The chain links TRBV9 to TRBJ2-7; 7 bases are a match to TRBD1. Germline trimming cut 0 bases from V and 2 bases from J; bases unmatched to any gene: 5. CDR1 and CDR2 (germline): SGDLS, YYNGEE. The CDR3 totals 15 residues. DNA for the CDR3: TGTGCCAGCAGCGTAGGGGGACAGCGACCCTACGAGCAGTACTTC. Protein product: CASSVGGQRPYEQYF.

The chain combines TRBV9 with TRBJ2-7; no clear D gene. This CDR3 contains 13 residues. V was trimmed by 4 bases and J by 3 bases, leaving 11 bases between them. In germline, CDR1 is SGDLS, CDR2 YYNGEE. The CDR3 protein is CASSPTTVYEQYF. The CDR3 nucleotides read TGTGCCAGCAGCCCTACTACGGTCTACGAGCAGTACTTC. Supplemented by reference TRBV9 and TRBJ2-7, the full variable domain reads DSGVTQTPKHLITATGQRVTLRCSPRSGDLSVYWYQQSLDQGLQFLIQYYNGEERAKGNILERFSAQQFPDLHSELNLSSLELGDSALYFCASSPTTVYEQYFGPGTRLTVT.

About this clone: Additional DNA sequences in this sample encode the identical CDR3. J is TRBJ2-7 and V is TRBV6-5; maybe TRBD2 (6 bases). The length of the CDR3 is 12 residues. Germline CDR1 and CDR2: MNHEY and SVGAGI. V shed 6 bases and J shed 0 bases, with 6 bases lying between them. The CDR3 loop reads CASRRDSYEQYF. The CDR3, as DNA: TGTGCCAGCAGGCGGGACTCCTACGAGCAGTACTTC.

The chain uses TRBV7-2 and TRBJ1-1, with TRBD1 as a possible D gene (6 bases). Germline CDR1 is SGHTA and CDR2 is FQGNSA. Trimming stripped 5 bases from V and 2 bases from J, with 15 bases between. The CDR3 consists of 15 residues. Here the CDR3 reads CASSPNRGSNTEAFF. DNA for the CDR3: TGTGCCAGCAGCCCAAATAGGGGGTCTAACACTGAAGCTTTCTTT.

The rearrangement joins TRBV6-5 to TRBJ1-1, with a possible D match to TRBD1 (6 bases). Looked up from germline, CDR1 is MNHEY and CDR2 is SVGAGI. The CDR3 is 15 residues long. V lost 6 bases to trimming and J lost 6 bases, with 20 bases between them. The CDR3: CASRQGLTNLAEAFF. CDR3 nucleotide sequence: TGTGCCAGCAGACAGGGATTAACGAACCTCGCTGAAGCTTTCTTT.